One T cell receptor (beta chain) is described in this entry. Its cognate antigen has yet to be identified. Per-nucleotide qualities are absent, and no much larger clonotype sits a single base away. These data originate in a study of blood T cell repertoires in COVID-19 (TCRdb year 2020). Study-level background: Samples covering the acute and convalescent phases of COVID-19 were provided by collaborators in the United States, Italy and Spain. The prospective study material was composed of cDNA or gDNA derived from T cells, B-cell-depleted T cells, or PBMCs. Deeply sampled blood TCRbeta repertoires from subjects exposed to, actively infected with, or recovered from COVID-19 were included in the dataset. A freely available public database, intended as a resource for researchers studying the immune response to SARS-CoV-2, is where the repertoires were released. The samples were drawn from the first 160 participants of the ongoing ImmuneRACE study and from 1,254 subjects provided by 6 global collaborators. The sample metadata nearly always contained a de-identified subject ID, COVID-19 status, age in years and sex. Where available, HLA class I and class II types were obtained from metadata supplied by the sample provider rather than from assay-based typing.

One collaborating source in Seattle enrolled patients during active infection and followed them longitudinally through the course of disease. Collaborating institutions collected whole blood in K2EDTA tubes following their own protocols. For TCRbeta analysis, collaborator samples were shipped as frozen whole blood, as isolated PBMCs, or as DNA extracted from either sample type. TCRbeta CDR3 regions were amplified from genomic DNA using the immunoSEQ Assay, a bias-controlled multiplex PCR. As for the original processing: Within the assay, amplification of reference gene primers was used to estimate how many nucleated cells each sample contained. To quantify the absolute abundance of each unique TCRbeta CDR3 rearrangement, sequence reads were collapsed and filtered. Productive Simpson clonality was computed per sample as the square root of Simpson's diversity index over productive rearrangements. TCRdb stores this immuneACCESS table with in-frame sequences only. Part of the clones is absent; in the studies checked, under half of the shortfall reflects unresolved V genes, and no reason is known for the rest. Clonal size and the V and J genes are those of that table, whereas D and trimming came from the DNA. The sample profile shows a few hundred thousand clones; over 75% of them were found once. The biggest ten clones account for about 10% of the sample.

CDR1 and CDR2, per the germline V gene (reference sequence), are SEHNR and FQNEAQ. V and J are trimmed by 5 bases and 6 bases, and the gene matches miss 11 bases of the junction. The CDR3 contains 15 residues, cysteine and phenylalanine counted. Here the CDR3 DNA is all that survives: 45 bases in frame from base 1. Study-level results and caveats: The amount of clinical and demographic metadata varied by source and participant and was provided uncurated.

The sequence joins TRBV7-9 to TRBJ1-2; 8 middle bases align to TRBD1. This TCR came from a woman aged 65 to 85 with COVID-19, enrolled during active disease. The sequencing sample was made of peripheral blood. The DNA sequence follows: TGTGCCAGCAGCCCCACGACAGGGGCTTTCGATGGCTACACCTTC. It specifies CASSPTTGAFDGYTF.